The text below deals with one T cell receptor (beta chain). What it binds is unknown. With a much larger clone just one base away, this may be a read error. The data belong to a study of tumor-infiltrating lymphocytes in primary liver carcinoma. Looking at the study overall: Sequenced samples came back with roughly 3.5 to 8 million productive TCRbeta reads, and the counts looked alike across tissue types.

Trimming shortened V by 2 bases and J by 0 bases, and 8 bases separated the two germline ends. Germline assignment: CDR1 MNHNS and CDR2 SASEGT. This CDR3 comprises 15 residues. Synthesis of TCR beta cDNA was carried out from around 500 ng total RNA with a constant-region primer. It was through three nested multiplex PCR rounds of slightly modified ARM-PCR that TCR beta libraries arose. The opening two PCR rounds, around 10 cycles each, paired TRBV1-TRBV30 forward primers with a C-beta reverse primer. TCRdb re-called the multiplex PCR reads with MiXCR, one entry per CDR3 protein. The sample includes 300,000 to 350,000 distinct CDR3 sequences, less than 70% of them seen just once. Germline DNA was also extracted, while the blood RNA originated from unsorted whole blood. General study points: The 250 largest clones made up significantly more of tumor than blood repertoires (p = 0.039).

V is TRBV6-1 and J is TRBJ1-3, with unresolved D. The receptor's source is a man in his forties with primary liver carcinoma and hepatitis B virus infection. Sequencing was done on a sample of peripheral blood. The CDR3 nucleotides read TGTGCCAGCAGTGAACCGGGCAACTCTGGAAACACCATATATTTT. This gives the protein CASSEPGNSGNTIYF.